These 3 T cell receptor beta chains share one sample of origin, sequenced in a study of T-cell reconstitution after alpha-beta-depleted transplantation in children. Library preparation (for TCRbeta) was performed with unique molecular identifiers. TCRdb used MiXCR to reprocess the PCR reads, holding one entry per CDR3 protein. The table shows a few hundred thousand distinct CDR3 sequences, with about 9.3% occurring only once. This specimen was PBMCs from the stem cell graft donor, taken from the stem cell graft. These TCRs come from a human donor who donated a stem cell graft to a child with acute lymphoblastic leukemia.

This clonotype has a handful of counts. The chain uses TRBV7-2 and TRBJ2-2; tentatively, D is TRBD1 or TRBD2 (5 bases each). The CDR3 runs to 14 residues. CDR1 SGHTA and CDR2 FQGNSA come from the germline V gene. Trimming removed 6 bases from V and 6 bases from J, with 14 bases in between. The CDR3 region is CASRARRDPGELFF. The CDR3, as DNA: TGTGCCAGCAGGGCCCGCAGGGACCCCGGGGAGCTGTTTTTT.

This chain joins TRBV20-1 and TRBJ1-5; D unclear. The CDR3 contains 15 residues. Germline lookup yields CDR1 DFQATT and CDR2 SNEGSKA (reference sequence). Trimming stripped 2 bases from V and 5 bases from J, with 16 bases between. CDR3 DNA sequence: TGCAGTGCTAGATACTCCGGCCGGGTGGATCAGCCCCAGCATTTT. Its translation is CSARYSGRVDQPQHF.

The genes are TRBV20-1 and TRBJ2-1; TRBD2 agrees at 8 bases. The V gene end was trimmed by 6 bases and the J gene end by 7 bases; junction bases not matched to a gene: 8. The CDR3 length is 13 residues. Germline assignment: CDR1 DFQATT and CDR2 SNEGSKA (reference sequence). The CDR3, as DNA: TGCAGTGCCCAAGCGGGAGAGAGAAATGAGCAGTTCTTC. Translating it yields CSAQAGERNEQFF.